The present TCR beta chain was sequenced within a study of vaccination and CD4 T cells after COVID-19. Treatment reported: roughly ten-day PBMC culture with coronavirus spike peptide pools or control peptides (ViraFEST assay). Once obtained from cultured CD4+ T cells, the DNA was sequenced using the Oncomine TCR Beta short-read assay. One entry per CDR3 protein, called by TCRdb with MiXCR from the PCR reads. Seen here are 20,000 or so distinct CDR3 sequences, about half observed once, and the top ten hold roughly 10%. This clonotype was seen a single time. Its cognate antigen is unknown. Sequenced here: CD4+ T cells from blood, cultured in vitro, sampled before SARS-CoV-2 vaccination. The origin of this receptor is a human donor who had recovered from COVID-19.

CDR3 DNA sequence: TGTGCCAGCAGCTTACGGGACAGGGATCGAGCTTTCTTT. Its protein is CASSLRDRDRAFF. The V gene is TRBV11-2, the J gene TRBJ1-1, with 9 bases identical to TRBD1. Per the germline V gene, CDR1 is SGHAT and CDR2 is FQNNGV. Unmatched junction bases numbered 5, after V lost 2 bases and J lost 10 bases. The CDR3 is 13 residues long.